What follows describes a single T cell receptor (beta chain). The specificity of this receptor is unknown. Base qualities were left out, and no much larger clone turns up one base away. Other DNA sequences in this specimen translate into the identical CDR3. These data belong to a study of Ad26.COV2.S vaccination and SARS-CoV-2 variants (dated by TCRdb to the early 2020s). With respect to the entire study: Donors in the vaccine arm were drawn from COV1001, a phase I-IIa trial of Ad26.COV2.S in healthy adults that was multicentre, randomized, double-blind and placebo-controlled. Ad26.COV2.S was administered intramuscularly at 5 x 10^10 or 1 x 10^11 viral particles, either as a single shot or as two shots given 56 days apart. TCRbeta repertoire sequencing served as the tool for gauging how specific and how broad the SARS-CoV-2-reactive T cell receptors were following Ad26.COV2.S vaccination. A total of roughly 30 samples were included in the TCR-sequenced set, comprising around 19 Ad26.COV2.S vaccine recipients, 5 placebo recipients and 8 SARS-CoV-2 convalescent individuals. Trial participants were randomized into five groups of five, in which low-dose or high-dose Ad26.COV2.S was given once or twice, or placebo was given on both occasions. Investigators did not know the trial group allocation while performing experiments and assessing outcomes. What the study reported, not specific to this receptor: According to the authors, total T cell responses may have been underestimated by the TCR breadth and depth analyses. Comparing responses between vaccine doses or regimens was not something the study was powered to do. After vaccination, spike-specific CD8+ and CD4+ T cell responses were reported to show substantial breadth. Higher spike-specific TCR breadth was observed in Ad26.COV2.S recipients than in placebo recipients (P = 0.0014). Vaccine and placebo recipients had similar non-spike TCR breadth, a finding consistent with the vaccine containing only spike.

The sample's treatment or condition, from its label and the paper: about 20 received Ad26.COV2.S at low or high dose, single or two shots; about 5 received placebo; per-sample allocation not given. Repertoires of vaccine and placebo recipients were sequenced from samples collected on day 63 after the first injection. Between 29 July and 7 August 2020, Cohort 1b enrolled some 25 adults aged 18-55 years at one site in Boston, USA. Ad26.COV2.S consisted of a replication-incompetent adenovirus type 26 vector by which a prefusion-stabilized SARS-CoV-2 spike protein from the original Wuhan strain was expressed. The immunoSEQ Assay was used to sequence TCRbeta CDR3 regions. After extraction, genomic DNA underwent amplification by bias-controlled multiplex PCR, followed by high-throughput sequencing. The paper's processing steps were these. Collapsing and filtering of sequences were performed to quantify the absolute abundance of each unique TCRbeta CDR3 region. T cell fraction was estimated by normalizing TCRbeta template counts to usable DNA, with usable DNA measured through amplification of reference genes found in all nucleated cells. Repertoire TCRs were annotated as SARS-CoV-2-specific by exact matching of V gene, CDR3 amino acid sequence and J gene to a known reactive TCR set. The reference SARS-CoV-2 TCR set was obtained from MIRA and was filtered for enrichment in COVID-19-positive ImmuneCODE repertoires, whereby public or cross-reactive TCRs were removed. Based on the MIRA antigens, annotated TCRs were further analysed at the level of specific ORF or position within ORF. Depth was the summed frequency of annotated unique rearrangements, while breadth was defined as annotated unique rearrangements over total unique productive rearrangements. Two-sided Wilcoxon rank-sum tests were applied when comparing TCR breadth between groups. As stored in TCRdb, this immuneACCESS dataset retains in-frame rearrangements with V and J assigned. A fraction of the clones does not appear; measured against another copy, unresolved V genes explain less than half of the discrepancy, and the remainder lacks a known reason. Clone size and the V and J calls come from that table; the DNA yielded D and trimming. This sample gives 440,000 or so clones in total; about 90% of them show up just once. The ten largest clones take up roughly 4% of the sample.

CDR1 and CDR2 are drawn from the germline V gene: SGHTA, FQGTGA. Its CDR3 holds 16 amino acids, cysteine through phenylalanine. Only the CDR3 portion is preserved as DNA: 48 bases, with reading frame beginning at the first base. Ends trimmed: V by 5 bases, J by 6 bases; bases unmatched to a gene: 9. Recombination joined TRBV7-3 with TRBJ2-1; the central 11 bases match TRBD2. The source material was peripheral blood, sampled in a trial of Ad26.COV2.S vaccine versus placebo. The sequence came from a person aged 18 to 59 who received the Ad26.COV2.S COVID-19 vaccine or a placebo. The DNA sequence is as follows: TGTGCCAGCAGCCCCCTCCTAGCGGGAGGTAGCAATGAGCAGTTCTTC. Its protein product is CASSPLLAGGSNEQFF.